This T cell receptor (beta chain) comes out of a study of regulatory T cells in long-lasting Graves disease (dated by TCRdb to the early 2020s). General notes on the study: Persistent Graves' disease meant more than 5 years of antithyroid drug treatment with TSH receptor autoantibodies that stayed positive. A total of around 35 samples underwent TCR sequencing: about 13 from persistent and about 20 from newly diagnosed Graves' disease patients. Patients with persistent Graves' disease were compared with patients with newly diagnosed Graves' disease using TCR sequencing and RNA sequencing of peripheral blood. Antithyroid drugs had been taken for 8.5 to 12 years on average by persistent Graves' disease patients in the clinical cohort. The study took place in China and was registered as a clinical trial. Study-wide conclusions, independent of this receptor: A larger number of public clonotypes was shared among persistent patients (fewer than 3,000) than among newly diagnosed patients (over 850). Compared with newly diagnosed patients, persistent Graves' disease patients had lower TCR Shannon entropy and fewer highly expanded clones, which suggests clonal expansion. Only peripheral blood was studied, because thyroid tissue, the primary lesion, was inaccessible. Persistent disease showed preferential use of TRBV28, TRBJ1-2 and TRBJ2-5, whereas newly diagnosed disease favored TRBV20-1 and TRBJ2-1. The authors noted that the small sample size was a limitation that may lower accuracy. Sequencing and analysis were limited to the TCR beta chain.

The library relied on multiplex PCR. The sequencer listed for this sample is Illumina HiSeq 4000. CDR3 regions were amplified by Arm-PCR with iRepertoire HTBI primers to construct TCR beta libraries. Before sequencing, the PCR products went through gel purification. Regarding the original processing steps: Gene usage analysis of CDR3 amino acid clonotypes used the 62 TRBV and more than 13 TRBJ segments found across samples. COPE and FqMerger were used to merge filtered high-quality paired reads into contigs. BLAST was used to align contigs to the IMGT TRBV, TRBD and TRBJ reference genes, and CDR3 was defined following IMGT. Highly expanded clones were defined as clonotypes with a frequency above 0.1%. Shannon entropy served as the measure of repertoire diversity, while the Gini coefficient captured V-J evenness. A clonotype was considered public if more than one individual shared it. The public reads were reanalyzed by TCRdb: fastp trimming at Q25, MiXCR alignment, in-frame beta chains only. For every CDR3 protein sequence, its rows merge into one entry that carries the most common genes and DNA. The V and J calls reflect TCRdb's pipeline rather than the authors' work. The sample data list more than 300,000 distinct CDR3 sequences, and 15% to 20% of these were observed just once. The ten top clones hold less than 35% of the sample.

As encoded in the germline V gene, CDR1 is MGHRA while CDR2 is YSYEKL. The trim is 6 bases for V and 1 base for J, with a gap of 9 bases between the germline ends. The CDR3 starts with the cysteine, ends with the phenylalanine, and has 13 residues. Only the CDR3 region is kept as DNA, spanning 39 bases read in frame from base 1. Taken with the paper, the label for time point translates to: persistent/refractory GD, antithyroid drugs over 5 years with positive TRAb. For both TCR sequencing and RNA sequencing, RNA was extracted from PBMCs using TRIzol. The diagnosis of Graves' disease was made according to American Thyroid Association guidelines. Patients for the study were recruited at an endocrinology department in Xi'an, China. Each patient gave around 9.2 milliliters of peripheral blood, collected in an EDTA anticoagulant tube. Ficoll Paque Plus density gradient separation was used to isolate PBMCs, and no additional T cell sorting was done. An Agilent 2100 Bioanalyzer and agarose gel were used to check RNA quality, while a NanoDrop 2000 measured RNA concentration.

Regarding this clonotype: The antigen it recognizes is unknown. A read error may explain this, as a much larger clone is one base away.

The clonotype comes from a female donor with Graves disease. The chain is encoded by TRBV4-1 joined to TRBJ1-1; a weak D assignment points to TRBD1 (5 bases agree). Material: peripheral blood mononuclear cells (PBMCs), obtained when the disease was refractory, from a patient treated with antithyroid drugs. The CDR3 is CASRQGRNTEAFF. The DNA reads TGCGCCAGCAGGCAGGGCAGGAACACTGAAGCTTTCTTT.